The source of this T cell receptor beta chain is a study of shared T cell receptors in the human thymus. Produced via immunoSEQ multiplex PCR; TCRdb's table is partial and in-frame only. Counted here are about 610,000 clones, roughly 90% occurring once; the ten biggest clones make up around 0.01%. This clone came up once. The CDR3 totals 15 residues. The V gene end was trimmed by 4 bases and the J gene end by 2 bases; junction bases not matched to a gene: 4. Germline CDR1 reads SGHAT; CDR2 reads FQNNGV. The same data also went into a second study, on human thymus T cells. Turning to that study: It looked as if thymic and blood repertoires used V and J genes in a biased way. Related research described thymic repertoires that were highly overlapping among unrelated individuals.

The sample was thymocytes. V usage is TRBV11-2 and J usage is TRBJ2-5, with 10 bases that match TRBD2. The receptor was isolated from a boy under two years old with a congenital heart defect. The CDR3 sequence is CASSWTSGSQETQYF. The CDR3 bases are TGTGCCAGCAGCTGGACTAGCGGCTCACAAGAGACCCAGTACTTC.